This TCR beta chain appears in the sequencing data of a study of blood T cells in healthy people across ages. The germline gives CDR1 SNHLY, CDR2 FYNNEI. V shed 4 bases, J shed 2 bases, and the junction held 4 bases outside the gene matches. CDR3 length: 15 residues. A second about 7 to 12 cycle PCR used barcoded and J-beta primers. Each CDR3 protein is one row after TCRdb ran MiXCR on the 5' RACE reads. The data show about 1.8 million distinct CDR3 sequences, roughly 49% seen once. The sequence was collected from a woman in her 40s in good health. The sample comprised blood. The chain employs TRBV2 and TRBJ1-5; 8 bases agree with TRBD1. CDR3 sequence: CASSGPGQGNQPQHF. Written as DNA, the CDR3 is TGTGCCAGCAGTGGTCCGGGACAGGGCAATCAGCCCCAGCATTTT.